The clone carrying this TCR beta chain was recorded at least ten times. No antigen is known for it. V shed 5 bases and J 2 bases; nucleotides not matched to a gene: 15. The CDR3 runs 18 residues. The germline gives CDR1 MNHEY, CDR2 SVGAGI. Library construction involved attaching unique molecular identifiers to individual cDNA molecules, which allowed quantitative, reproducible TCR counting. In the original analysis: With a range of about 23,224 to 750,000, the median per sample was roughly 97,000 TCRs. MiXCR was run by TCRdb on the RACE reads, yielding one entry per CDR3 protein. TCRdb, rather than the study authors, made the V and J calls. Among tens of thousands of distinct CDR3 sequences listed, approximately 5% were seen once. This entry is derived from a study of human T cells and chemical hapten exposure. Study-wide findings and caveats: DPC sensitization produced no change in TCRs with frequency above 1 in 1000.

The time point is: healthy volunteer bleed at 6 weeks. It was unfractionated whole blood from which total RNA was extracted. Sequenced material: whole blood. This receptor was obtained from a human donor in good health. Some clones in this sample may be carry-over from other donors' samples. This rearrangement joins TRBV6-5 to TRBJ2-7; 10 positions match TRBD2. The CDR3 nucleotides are TGTGCCAGCAGTCAAAGGGGAGCTCTAGCGGGGGCGCCCTACGAGCAGTACTTC. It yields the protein CASSQRGALAGAPYEQYF.